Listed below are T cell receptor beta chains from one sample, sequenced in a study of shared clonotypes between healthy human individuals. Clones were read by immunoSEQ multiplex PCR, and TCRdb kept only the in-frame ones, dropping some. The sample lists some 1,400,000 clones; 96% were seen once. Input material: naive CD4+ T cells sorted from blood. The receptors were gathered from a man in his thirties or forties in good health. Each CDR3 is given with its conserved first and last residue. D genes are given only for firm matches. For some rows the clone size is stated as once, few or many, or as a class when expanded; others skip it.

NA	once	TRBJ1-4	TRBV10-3	TGTGCCATCAGTGATCAGGGAACAAATGAAAAACTGTTTTTT	CAISDQGTNEKLFF
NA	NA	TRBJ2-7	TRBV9	TGTGCCAGCAGCCCAGACGGACGGGGAATTTACGAGCAGTACTTC	CASSPDGRGIYEQYF
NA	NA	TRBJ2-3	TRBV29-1	TGCAGCGTTGGTATAGATACGCAGTATTTT	CSVGIDTQYF
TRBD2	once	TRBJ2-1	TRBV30	TGTGCCTGGAGTTGGAGACTAGCGAAGATTACGGATGAGCAGTTCTTC	CAWSWRLAKITDEQFF
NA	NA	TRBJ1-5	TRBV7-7	TGTGCTAGCAGCTTAGACAGTAGCAATCAGCCCCAGCATTTT	CASSLDSSNQPQHF
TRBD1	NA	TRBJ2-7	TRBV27	TGTGCCAGCAGTCCCCGCAGGGGGCGCGAGCAGTACTTC	CASSPRRGREQYF
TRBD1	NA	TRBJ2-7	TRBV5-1	TGCGCCAGCAGCTTGGAGGGACAGGCCGCCTACGAGCAGTACTTC	CASSLEGQAAYEQYF
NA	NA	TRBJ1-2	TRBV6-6	TGTGCCAGCAGCCACCTGGCTGGAGGGAGGGGTGGCTACACCTTC	CASSHLAGGRGGYTF
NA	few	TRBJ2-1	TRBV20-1	TGCAGTGCTAGAGAGTACAATGAGCAGTTCTTC	CSAREYNEQFF
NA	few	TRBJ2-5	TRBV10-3	TGTGCCATCAGTGACAGAGAAGAGACCCAGTACTTC	CAISDREETQYF